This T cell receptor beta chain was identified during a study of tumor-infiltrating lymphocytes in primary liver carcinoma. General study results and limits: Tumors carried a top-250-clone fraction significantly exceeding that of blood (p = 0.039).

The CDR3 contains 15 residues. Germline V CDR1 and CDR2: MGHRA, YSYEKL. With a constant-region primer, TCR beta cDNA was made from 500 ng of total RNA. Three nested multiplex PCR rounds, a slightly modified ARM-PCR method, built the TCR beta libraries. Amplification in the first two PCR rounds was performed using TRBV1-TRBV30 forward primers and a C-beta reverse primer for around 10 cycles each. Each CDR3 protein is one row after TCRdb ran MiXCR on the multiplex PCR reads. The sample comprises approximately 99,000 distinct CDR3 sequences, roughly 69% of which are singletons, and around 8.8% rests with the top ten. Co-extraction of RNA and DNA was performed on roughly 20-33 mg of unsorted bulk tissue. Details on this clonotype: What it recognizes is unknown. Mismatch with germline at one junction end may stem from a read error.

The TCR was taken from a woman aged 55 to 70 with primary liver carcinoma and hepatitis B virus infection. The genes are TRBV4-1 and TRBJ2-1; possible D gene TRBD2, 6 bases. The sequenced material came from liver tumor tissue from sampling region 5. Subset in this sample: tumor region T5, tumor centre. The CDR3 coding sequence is TGCGCCAGCAACCAAGATGAGGCCCCGGGACTCGATCAGTTCTTC. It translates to CASNQDEAPGLDQFF.